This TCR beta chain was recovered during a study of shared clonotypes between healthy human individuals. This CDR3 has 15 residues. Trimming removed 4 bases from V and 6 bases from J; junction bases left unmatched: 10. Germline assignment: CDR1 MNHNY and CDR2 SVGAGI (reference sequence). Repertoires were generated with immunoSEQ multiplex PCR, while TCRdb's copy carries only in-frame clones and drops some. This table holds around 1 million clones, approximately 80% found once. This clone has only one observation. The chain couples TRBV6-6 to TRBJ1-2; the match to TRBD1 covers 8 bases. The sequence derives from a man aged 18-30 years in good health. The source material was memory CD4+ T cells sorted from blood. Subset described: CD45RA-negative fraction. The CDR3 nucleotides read TGTGCCAGCAGTTCCCCGGGACAGGAGGCCCATGGCTACACCTTC. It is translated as CASSSPGQEAHGYTF.